This passage covers 26 T cell receptor beta chains from one sample sequenced in a study of blood T cell repertoires in COVID-19. Profiled with immunoSEQ multiplex PCR; TCRdb holds only in-frame clones, not every one. This sample has some 100,000 clones, with 80% to 95% found just once. Material for sequencing was peripheral blood. Every receptor here comes from a man in his forties or fifties with active COVID-19.

The rearrangement links TRBV28 to TRBJ2-2; no reliable D call. In germline, CDR1 is MDHEN, CDR2 SYDVKM. Trimming pared 3 bases from V and 3 bases from J, leaving 8 bases between. This CDR3 region has 14 residues. For the CDR3, the DNA is TGTGCCAGCAGTTTTAGGCGGTACACCGGGGAGCTGTTTTTT. Translated: CASSFRRYTGELFF.

V usage is TRBV6-5 and J usage is TRBJ2-1, with 7 bases lining up with TRBD1. The ends lost 8 bases at V and 1 base at J; junction bases unmatched: 8. The germline CDR1 and CDR2 sequences are MNHEY and SVGAGI. This CDR3 is 15 amino acids long. The CDR3 DNA sequence: TGTGCCAGCCATCGGGGACAGCGTTCCTACAATGAGCAGTTCTTC. This gives the protein CASHRGQRSYNEQFF.

The rearrangement links TRBV30 to TRBJ1-5; 7 bases are shared with TRBD1. The V segment lost 1 base and the J segment 0 bases; nucleotides outside the gene matches: 0. This CDR3 contains 14 residues. Germline V lookup: CDR1 GTSNPN, CDR2 SVGIG (reference sequence). The CDR3 DNA follows: TGTGCCTGGAGTGGGGACAGTAGCAATCAGCCCCAGCATTTT. This encodes CAWSGDSSNQPQHF.

In its sample, this clone was seen once. V usage is TRBV5-6 and J usage is TRBJ2-3; D is unclear. This CDR3 region has 16 residues. Germline assignment: CDR1 SGHDT and CDR2 YYEEEE. V gave up 7 bases and J gave up 1 base, with 19 bases separating them. This chain's CDR3 is CASGSVLVSRTDTQYF. In DNA form, the CDR3 reads TGTGCCAGCGGCTCGGTTCTAGTTTCCCGCACAGATACGCAGTATTTT.

This rearrangement joins TRBV18 to TRBJ1-1; a possible D gene is TRBD1 (5 bases). The V and J ends lost 2 bases and 1 base respectively, with 11 bases between them. The CDR3 has 15 amino acids. Germline V lookup: CDR1 KGHSH, CDR2 LQKENI. The CDR3: CASSPVWGGNTEAFF. The CDR3 DNA reads TGTGCCAGCTCACCAGTATGGGGGGGGAACACTGAAGCTTTCTTT.

This clone has a count of ten or more. This chain links TRBV19 with TRBJ2-3; the match to TRBD1 covers 10 bases. The trim removed 5 bases at V and 0 bases at J, leaving 14 bases unmatched. This CDR3 has 19 residues. CDR1 and CDR2 from the germline V gene are LNHDA and SQIVND (reference sequence). This CDR3 is CASSARTLGTGASTDTQYF. The CDR3 bases are TGTGCCAGTAGTGCTAGGACCTTAGGGACAGGGGCTAGCACAGATACGCAGTATTTT. The full variable domain, rest sourced from reference TRBV19 and TRBJ2-3, is DGGITQSPKYLFRKEGQNVTLSCEQNLNHDAMYWYRQDPGQGLRLIYYSQIVNDFQKGDIAEGYSVSREKKESFPLTVTSAQKNPTAFYLCASSARTLGTGASTDTQYFGPGTRLTVL.

The V call is TRBV9, the J call TRBJ2-3; 13 nucleotides align to TRBD2. The CDR3 totals 18 residues. Germline CDR1 is SGDLS and CDR2 is YYNGEE. After removal of 0 bases from V and 1 base from J, the junction contained 5 bases not matched to a gene. The chain's CDR3 is CASSVGLAGGLGTDTQYF. CDR3 in DNA: TGTGCCAGCAGCGTAGGACTAGCGGGGGGATTGGGCACAGATACGCAGTATTTT.

The genes are TRBV30 and TRBJ2-2; TRBD1 agrees at 7 bases. Trimming removed 2 bases from V and 4 bases from J; junction bases left unmatched: 4. CDR1 and CDR2 from the germline V gene are GTSNPN and SVGIG (reference sequence). This CDR3 region has 14 residues. DNA of the CDR3: TGTGCCTGGAGTCGGGACAGAGGCACCGGGGAGCTGTTTTTT. This encodes CAWSRDRGTGELFF.

The CDR3 DNA sequence: TGTGCCAGCAGCTTGGACAGTGACAGCTCCTACGAGCAGTACGTC. Encoded protein: CASSLDSDSSYEQYV. The gene calls are TRBV5-4 and TRBJ2-7; D is perhaps TRBD1 (5 bases). Germline lookup yields CDR1 SGHNT and CDR2 YYREEE (reference sequence). This CDR3 spans 15 amino acids. The V end was cut by 0 bases, the J end by 0 bases, with 10 bases between.

The chain is built from TRBV7-8 and TRBJ1-6, with TRBD1 as a possible D gene (6 bases). Germline CDR1 SGHVS, CDR2 FQNEAQ. Trimming removed 5 bases at V and 10 bases at J, with 21 bases between. This CDR3 comprises 16 residues. CDR3 in amino acids: CASSPQITGSGSPLHF. CDR3 nucleotides: TGTGCCAGCAGCCCACAAATTACAGGGTCCGGCTCACCCCTCCACTTT.

This clone was found once. The chain recombines TRBV7-9 with TRBJ1-4, with D unclear. The germline V gene encodes CDR1 SEHNR and CDR2 FQNEAQ (reference sequence). V was trimmed by 1 base and J by 11 bases, leaving 11 bases between them. This CDR3 spans 13 amino acids. CDR3 amino acids: CASSLVTHIKLFF. CDR3 nucleotide sequence: TGTGCCAGCAGCTTAGTGACTCACATCAAACTGTTTTTT.

CDR3: CASSAGTGILNTEAFF. The CDR3 DNA follows: TGTGCCAGCAGTGCCGGGACAGGGATCTTAAACACTGAAGCTTTCTTT. The J gene is TRBJ1-1, the V gene TRBV5-8; 9 nucleotides agree with TRBD1. This CDR3 region has 16 residues. In germline, CDR1 is SGHTS, CDR2 YDEGEE. J lost 2 bases, V lost 5 bases, and 10 bases had no gene match.

This chain uses TRBV29-1 with TRBJ2-1; TRBD2 matches 7 bases. The CDR3 runs 15 residues. The germline gives CDR1 SQVTM, CDR2 ANQGSEA. Trimming removed 6 bases from V and 0 bases from J; junction bases left unmatched: 8. The CDR3 spells CSVNTERDSYNEQFF. The CDR3 DNA reads TGCAGCGTCAATACCGAGCGGGACTCCTACAATGAGCAGTTCTTC.

V and J are TRBV19 and TRBJ2-5, with TRBD2 as a possible D gene (6 bases). Trimming left V 3 bases short and J 5 bases short, with 10 bases between. This CDR3 has 13 residues. Germline-derived CDR1 and CDR2 are LNHDA and SQIVND (reference sequence). Written as DNA, the CDR3 is TGTGCCAGTAGTATTGGAGGGCGGGAGACCCAGTACTTC. Translated: CASSIGGRETQYF.

The chain joins TRBV11-2 to TRBJ1-2; D possibly corresponds to TRBD1 (6 bases). Germline values: CDR1 SGHAT, CDR2 FQNNGV. The CDR3 has 15 residues. Trimming shortened V by 5 bases and J by 8 bases, and 21 bases separated the two germline ends. The CDR3 loop reads CASSRPGQALYGYTF. The CDR3 region has the DNA TGTGCCAGCAGCCGACCGGGACAAGCCCTATACGGCTACACCTTC.

This chain connects TRBV5-6 to TRBJ2-6; the match to TRBD1 covers 8 bases. After removal of 4 bases from V and 2 bases from J, the junction contained 5 bases not matched to a gene. Germline values: CDR1 SGHDT, CDR2 YYEEEE. The CDR3 has 16 amino acids. This chain's CDR3 is CASSQPGQAGANVLTF. The CDR3 DNA sequence: TGTGCCAGCAGCCAGCCGGGACAGGCTGGGGCCAACGTCCTGACTTTC.

This chain uses TRBV19 with TRBJ2-5, with unresolved D. Between the trimmed V and J ends, which lost 5 bases and 7 bases, there was a span of 11 bases. The CDR3 is made up of 12 amino acids. From germline, CDR1 is LNHDA and CDR2 SQIVND (reference sequence). The CDR3 DNA sequence: TGTGCCAGTAGTGCGCAAATCGGGACCCAGTACTTC. This sequence encodes CASSAQIGTQYF. The variable domain in full, with the rest retrieved from reference TRBV19 and TRBJ2-5, is DGGITQSPKYLFRKEGQNVTLSCEQNLNHDAMYWYRQDPGQGLRLIYYSQIVNDFQKGDIAEGYSVSREKKESFPLTVTSAQKNPTAFYLCASSAQIGTQYFGPGTRLLVL.

This chain uses TRBV10-3 with TRBJ1-1; the match to TRBD1 covers 9 bases. V dropped 6 bases and J dropped 3; count of bases not matched to a gene: 5. The CDR3 spans 14 residues. Looked up from germline, CDR1 is ENHRY and CDR2 is SYGVKD. CDR3 DNA sequence: TGTGCCATCAGGGCGACAGGGGGGCACACTGAAGCTTTCTTT. Translated, it gives CAIRATGGHTEAFF.

The CDR3 protein is CASSQTWTSMSTDTQYF. CDR3 nucleotides: TGCGCCAGCAGCCAGACCTGGACTAGCATGAGCACAGATACGCAGTATTTT. The V call is TRBV4-1, the J call TRBJ2-3, with 8 bases lining up with TRBD2. The CDR3 is made up of 17 amino acids. V lost 3 bases to trimming and J lost 0 bases; unmatched junction nucleotides: 8. Germline CDR1 is MGHRA and CDR2 is YSYEKL.

This clone showed up just once. The rearrangement joins TRBV27 to TRBJ1-2, with a possible D match to TRBD1 (6 bases). This CDR3 contains 24 residues. Germline V gene lookup returns CDR1 MNHEY and CDR2 SMNVEV (reference sequence). V lost 0 bases and J 4 bases, leaving 39 bases between the germline ends. The CDR3 protein is CASSLSLGGKRETGRPISGYGYTF. CDR3 bases: TGTGCCAGCAGTTTATCTTTAGGGGGTAAGCGGGAGACAGGCCGACCCATAAGCGGCTATGGCTACACCTTC.

This chain links TRBV7-9 with TRBJ1-5; TRBD1 agrees at 9 bases. CDR1 and CDR2 (germline): SEHNR, FQNEAQ (reference sequence). After removal of 5 bases from V and 5 bases from J, the junction contained 4 bases not matched to a gene. The CDR3 is 14 residues long. In nucleotides, the CDR3 is TGTGCCAGCAGCATGGGACAGGGATATCAGCCCCAGCATTTT. This codes for CASSMGQGYQPQHF.

J is TRBJ2-3 and V is TRBV18, with 9 bases lining up with TRBD2. Germline values: CDR1 KGHSH, CDR2 LQKENI. CDR3 size: 16 residues. V shed 3 bases, J shed 4 bases, and the junction held 8 bases outside the gene matches. The CDR3 sequence is CASSPPNSGRSDTQYF. CDR3 sequence (DNA): TGTGCCAGCTCACCCCCTAATAGCGGGAGATCAGATACGCAGTATTTT.

The chain has TRBV3-1 (or the pseudogene TRBV3-2) and TRBJ1-5; D is uncertain. From germline, CDR1 is LGHDT and CDR2 YNNKEL (reference sequence). Deletions cut 6 bases from V and 3 bases from J, with 18 bases between. The CDR3 contains 16 residues. The CDR3 here is CASRPAPGKVNQPQHF. The CDR3 region has the DNA TGTGCCAGCAGACCCGCTCCGGGGAAGGTCAATCAGCCCCAGCATTTT.

The chain uses TRBV19 and TRBJ2-4, with 14 bases lining up with TRBD2. This CDR3 contains 15 residues. Germline V lookup: CDR1 LNHDA, CDR2 SQIVND (reference sequence). V was pared by 9 bases and J by 9 bases, with 10 bases of the junction left unmatched. The chain's CDR3 is CASGTSGSPRGIQYF. Here the CDR3 DNA reads TGTGCCAGCGGGACTAGCGGGAGCCCACGGGGCATTCAGTACTTC. Looking up the rest from reference TRBV19 and TRBJ2-4 gives the full variable domain: DGGITQSPKYLFRKEGQNVTLSCEQNLNHDAMYWYRQDPGQGLRLIYYSQIVNDFQKGDIAEGYSVSREKKESFPLTVTSAQKNPTAFYLCASGTSGSPRGIQYFGAGTRLSVL.

The J gene is TRBJ2-4, the V gene TRBV4-2, with 7 positions matching TRBD1. V lost 0 bases and J lost 8; bases outside the gene matches: 7. CDR3 length equals 15 residues. CDR1 and CDR2 (germline): LGHNA, YNFKEQ. The CDR3 DNA sequence: TGTGCCAGCAGCCAAGAAAACAGGGGATGGTACATTCAGTACTTC. This gives the protein CASSQENRGWYIQYF.

The genes are TRBV6-5 and TRBJ1-5; D might be TRBD1 (5 bases). V was trimmed by 5 bases and J by 4 bases, leaving 9 bases between them. The CDR3 runs to 13 residues. Germline V gene data show CDR1 as MNHEY and CDR2 as SVGAGI. CDR3 DNA: TGTGCCAGCAGTCTCCGGGGGAATCAGCCCCAGCATTTT. As protein: CASSLRGNQPQHF.